The TCR beta chain described here comes from a study of identical twins. Study observations and caveats: For monozygotic twins, models underestimated out-of-frame TCR alpha sharing.

TCRdb independently ran MiXCR on the 5' RACE reads; one entry per CDR3 protein. This sample has 420,000 or so distinct CDR3 sequences; 15% to 20% occur once, and the top ten carry 10% to 15%. This clonotype occurred many times. The antigen remains undetermined. V lost 0 bases to trimming and J lost 0 bases, with 13 bases between them. Germline V gene sequence: CDR1 SGHRS, CDR2 YFSETQ. CDR3 size: 16 residues. The clonotype originates from a man aged 50-59 years in good health. The sample consisted of naive T cells sorted from blood. The V and J genes are TRBV5-1 and TRBJ2-7, with D hard to call. The CDR3 DNA reads TGCGCCAGCAGCTTGGAAGCCAGCCTAAGCTCCTACGAGCAGTACTTC. This codes for CASSLEASLSSYEQYF. The full variable domain, its missing parts supplied by reference TRBV5-1 and TRBJ2-7, is KAGVTQTPRYLIKTRGQQVTLSCSPISGHRSVSWYQQTPGQGLQFLFEYFSETQRNKGNFPGRFSGRQFSNSRSEMNVSTLELGDSALYLCASSLEASLSSYEQYFGPGTRLTVT.